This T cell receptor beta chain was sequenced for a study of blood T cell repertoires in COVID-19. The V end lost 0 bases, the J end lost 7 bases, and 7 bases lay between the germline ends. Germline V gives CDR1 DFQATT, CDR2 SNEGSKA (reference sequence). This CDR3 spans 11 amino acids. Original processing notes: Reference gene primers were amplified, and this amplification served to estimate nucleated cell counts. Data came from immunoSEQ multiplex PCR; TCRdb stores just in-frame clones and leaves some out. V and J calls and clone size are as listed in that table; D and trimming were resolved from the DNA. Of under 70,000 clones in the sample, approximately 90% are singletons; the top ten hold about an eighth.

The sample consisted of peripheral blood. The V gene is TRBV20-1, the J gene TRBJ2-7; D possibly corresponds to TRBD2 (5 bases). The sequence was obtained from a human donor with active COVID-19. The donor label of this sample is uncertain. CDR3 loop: CSARDRREQYV. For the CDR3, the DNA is TGCAGTGCTAGAGATAGGAGGGAGCAGTACGTC.